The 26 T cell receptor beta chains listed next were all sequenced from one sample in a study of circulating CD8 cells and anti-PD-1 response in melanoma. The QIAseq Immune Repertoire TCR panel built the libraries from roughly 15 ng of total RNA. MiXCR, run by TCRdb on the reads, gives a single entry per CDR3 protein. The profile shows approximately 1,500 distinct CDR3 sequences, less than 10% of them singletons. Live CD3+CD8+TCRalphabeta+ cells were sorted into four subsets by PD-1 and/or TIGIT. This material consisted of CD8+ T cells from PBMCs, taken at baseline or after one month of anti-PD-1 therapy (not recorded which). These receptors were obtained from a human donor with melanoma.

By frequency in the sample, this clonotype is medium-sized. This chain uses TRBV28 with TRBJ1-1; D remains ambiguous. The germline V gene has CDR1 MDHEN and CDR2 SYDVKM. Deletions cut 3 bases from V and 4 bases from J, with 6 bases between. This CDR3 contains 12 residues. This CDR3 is CASSLGTTEAFF. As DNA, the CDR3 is TGTGCCAGCAGTTTGGGCACCACTGAAGCTTTCTTT.

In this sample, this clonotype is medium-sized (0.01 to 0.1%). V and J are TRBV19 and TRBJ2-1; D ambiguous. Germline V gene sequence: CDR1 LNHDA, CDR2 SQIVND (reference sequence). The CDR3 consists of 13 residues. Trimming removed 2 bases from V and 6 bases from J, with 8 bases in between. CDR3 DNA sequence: TGTGCCAGTAGTATATTAGGTCGCAATGAGCAGTTCTTC. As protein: CASSILGRNEQFF.

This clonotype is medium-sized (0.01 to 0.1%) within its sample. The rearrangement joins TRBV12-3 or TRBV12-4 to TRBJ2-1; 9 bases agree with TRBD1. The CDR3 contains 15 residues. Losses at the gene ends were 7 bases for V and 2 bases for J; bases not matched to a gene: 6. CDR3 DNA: TGTGCCAGCACCCCCACAGGGGGCGCCTACAATGAGCAGTTCTTC. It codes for CASTPTGGAYNEQFF.

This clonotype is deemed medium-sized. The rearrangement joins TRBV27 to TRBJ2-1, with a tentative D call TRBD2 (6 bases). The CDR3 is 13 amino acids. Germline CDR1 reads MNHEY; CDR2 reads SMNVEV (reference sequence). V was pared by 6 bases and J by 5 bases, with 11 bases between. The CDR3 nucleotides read TGTGCCAGCAGCCAGGCGGGGAACAATGAGCAGTTCTTC. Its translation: CASSQAGNNEQFF.

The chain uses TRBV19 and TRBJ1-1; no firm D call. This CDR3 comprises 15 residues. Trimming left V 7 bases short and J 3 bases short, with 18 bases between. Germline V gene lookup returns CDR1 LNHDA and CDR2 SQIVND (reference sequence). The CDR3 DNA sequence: TGTGCCAGTACTCTAGGACGAGAGATGGACACTGAAGCTTTCTTT. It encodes CASTLGREMDTEAFF.

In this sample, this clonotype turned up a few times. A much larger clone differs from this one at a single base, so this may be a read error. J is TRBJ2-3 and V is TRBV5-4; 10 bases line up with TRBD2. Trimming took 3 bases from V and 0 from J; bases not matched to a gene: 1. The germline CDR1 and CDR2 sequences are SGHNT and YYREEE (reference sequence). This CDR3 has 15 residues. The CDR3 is CASSSSGGSTDTQYF. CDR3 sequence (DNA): TGTGCCAGCAGCTCTAGCGGGGGTAGCACAGATACGCAGTATTTT.

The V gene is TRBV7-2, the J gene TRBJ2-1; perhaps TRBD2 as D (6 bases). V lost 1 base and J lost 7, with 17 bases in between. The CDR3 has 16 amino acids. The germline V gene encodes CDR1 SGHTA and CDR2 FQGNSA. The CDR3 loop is CASSLDLGGGMNEQFF. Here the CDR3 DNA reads TGTGCCAGCAGCTTAGATCTGGGTGGCGGGATGAATGAGCAGTTCTTC.

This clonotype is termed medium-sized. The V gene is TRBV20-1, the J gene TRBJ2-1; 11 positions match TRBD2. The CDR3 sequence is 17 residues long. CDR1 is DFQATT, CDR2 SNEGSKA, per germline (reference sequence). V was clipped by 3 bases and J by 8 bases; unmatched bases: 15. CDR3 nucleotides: TGCAGTGCTAGGCACGGGACGACTAGCGGGGCGTACGATGAGCAGTTCTTC. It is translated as CSARHGTTSGAYDEQFF.

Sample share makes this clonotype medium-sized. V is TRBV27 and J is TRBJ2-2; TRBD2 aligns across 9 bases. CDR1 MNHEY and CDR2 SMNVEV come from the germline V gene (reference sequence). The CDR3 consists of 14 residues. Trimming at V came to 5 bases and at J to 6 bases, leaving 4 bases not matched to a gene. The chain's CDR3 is CASSPLAGSGELFF. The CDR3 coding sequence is TGTGCCAGCAGTCCACTAGCGGGCTCCGGGGAGCTGTTTTTT.

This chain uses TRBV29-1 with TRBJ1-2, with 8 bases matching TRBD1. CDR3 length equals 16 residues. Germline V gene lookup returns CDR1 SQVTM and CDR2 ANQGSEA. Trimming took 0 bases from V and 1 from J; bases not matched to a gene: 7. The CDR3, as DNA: TGCAGCGTTGAAGAGATGTGGACAGGGTTTAACTATGGCTACACCTTC. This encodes CSVEEMWTGFNYGYTF.

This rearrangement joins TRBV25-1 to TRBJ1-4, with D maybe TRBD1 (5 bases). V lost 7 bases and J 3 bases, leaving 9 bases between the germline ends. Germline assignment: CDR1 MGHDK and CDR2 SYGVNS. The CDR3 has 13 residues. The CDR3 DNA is TGTGCCAGCATTGACAGATCTAATGAAAAACTGTTTTTT. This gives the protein CASIDRSNEKLFF.

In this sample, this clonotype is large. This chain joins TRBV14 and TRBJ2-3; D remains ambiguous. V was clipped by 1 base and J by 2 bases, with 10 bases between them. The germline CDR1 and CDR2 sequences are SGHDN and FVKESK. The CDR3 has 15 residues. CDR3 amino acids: CASSQANPNTDTQYF. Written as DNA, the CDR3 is TGTGCCAGCAGCCAAGCGAACCCAAACACAGATACGCAGTATTTT.

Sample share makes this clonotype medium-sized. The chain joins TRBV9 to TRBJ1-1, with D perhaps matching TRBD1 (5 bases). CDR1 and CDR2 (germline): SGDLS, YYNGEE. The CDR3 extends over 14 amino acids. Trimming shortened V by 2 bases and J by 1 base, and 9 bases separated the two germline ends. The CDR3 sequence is CASSVGDPNTEAFF. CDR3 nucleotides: TGTGCCAGCAGCGTGGGGGACCCGAACACTGAAGCTTTCTTT.

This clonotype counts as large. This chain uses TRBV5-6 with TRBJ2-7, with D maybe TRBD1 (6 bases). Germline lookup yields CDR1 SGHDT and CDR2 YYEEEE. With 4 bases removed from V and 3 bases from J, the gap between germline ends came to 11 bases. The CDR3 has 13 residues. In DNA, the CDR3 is TGTGCCAGCAGCGAACAGGGCCTCTACGAGCAGTACTTC. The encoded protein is CASSEQGLYEQYF. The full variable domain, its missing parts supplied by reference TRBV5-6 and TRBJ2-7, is DAGVTQSPTHLIKTRGQQVTLRCSPKSGHDTVSWYQQALGQGPQFIFQYYEEEERQRGNFPDRFSGHQFPNYSSELNVNALLLGDSALYLCASSEQGLYEQYFGPGTRLTVT.

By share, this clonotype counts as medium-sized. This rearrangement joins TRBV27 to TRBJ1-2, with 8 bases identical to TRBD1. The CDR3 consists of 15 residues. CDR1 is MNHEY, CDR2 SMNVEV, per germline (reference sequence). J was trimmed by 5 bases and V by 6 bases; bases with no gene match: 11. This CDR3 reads CASSEIRDRPYGYTF. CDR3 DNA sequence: TGTGCCAGCAGCGAAATACGGGACAGGCCGTATGGCTACACCTTC.

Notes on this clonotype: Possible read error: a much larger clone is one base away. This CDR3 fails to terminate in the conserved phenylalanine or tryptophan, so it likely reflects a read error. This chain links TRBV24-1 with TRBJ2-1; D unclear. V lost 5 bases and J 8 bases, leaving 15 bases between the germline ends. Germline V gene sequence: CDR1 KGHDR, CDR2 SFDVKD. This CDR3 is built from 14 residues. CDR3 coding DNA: TGTGCCACCAGTGTCCCTTCGTTGGGGTATGAGCAGTTCATC. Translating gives CATSVPSLGYEQFI.

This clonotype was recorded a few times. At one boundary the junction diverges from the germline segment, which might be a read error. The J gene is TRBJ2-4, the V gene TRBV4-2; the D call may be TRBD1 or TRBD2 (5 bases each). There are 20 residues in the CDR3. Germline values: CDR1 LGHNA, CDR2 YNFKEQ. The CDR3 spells CASSQASYPNEDTNKNIQYF. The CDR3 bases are TGTGCCAGCAGCCAAGCTAGCTACCCGAACGAGGACACAAACAAAAACATTCAGTATTTC.

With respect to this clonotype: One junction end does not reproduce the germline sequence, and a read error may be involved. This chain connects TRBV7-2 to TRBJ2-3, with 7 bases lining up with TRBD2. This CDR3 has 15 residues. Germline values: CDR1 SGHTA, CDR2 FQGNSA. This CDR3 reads CASSYLATSTDTQCF. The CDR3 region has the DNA TGTGCCAGCAGCTACCTAGCGACTAGCACAGATACGCAGTGTTTT.

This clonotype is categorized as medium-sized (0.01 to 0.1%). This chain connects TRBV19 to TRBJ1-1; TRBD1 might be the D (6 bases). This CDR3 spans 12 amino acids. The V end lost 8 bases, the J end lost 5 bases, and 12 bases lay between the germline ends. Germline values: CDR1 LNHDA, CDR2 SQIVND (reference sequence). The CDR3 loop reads CASGRQETEAFF. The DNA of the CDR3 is TGTGCCAGTGGGCGACAGGAGACTGAAGCTTTCTTT.

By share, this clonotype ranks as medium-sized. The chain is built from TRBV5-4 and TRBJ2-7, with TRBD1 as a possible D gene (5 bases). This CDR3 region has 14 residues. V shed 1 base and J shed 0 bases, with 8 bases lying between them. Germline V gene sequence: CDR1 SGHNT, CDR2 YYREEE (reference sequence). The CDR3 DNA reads TGTGCCAGCAGCTTGCAGGGAAGCTCCTACGAGCAGTACTTC. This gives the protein CASSLQGSSYEQYF. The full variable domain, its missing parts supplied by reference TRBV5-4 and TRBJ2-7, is ETGVTQSPTHLIKTRGQQVTLRCSSQSGHNTVSWYQQALGQGPQFIFQYYREEENGRGNFPPRFSGLQFPNYSSELNVNALELDDSALYLCASSLQGSSYEQYFGPGTRLTVT.

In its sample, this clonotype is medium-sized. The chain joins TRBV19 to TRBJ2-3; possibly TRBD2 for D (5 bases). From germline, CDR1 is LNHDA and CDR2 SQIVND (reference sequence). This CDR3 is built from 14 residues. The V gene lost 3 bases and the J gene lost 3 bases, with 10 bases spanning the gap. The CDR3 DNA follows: TGTGCCAGTAGTATCCTTCCGGGGACAGATACGCAGTATTTT. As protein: CASSILPGTDTQYF.

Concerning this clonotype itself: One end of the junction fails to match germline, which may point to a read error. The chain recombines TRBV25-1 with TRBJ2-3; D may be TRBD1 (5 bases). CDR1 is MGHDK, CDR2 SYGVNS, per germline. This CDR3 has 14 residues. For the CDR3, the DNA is TGTGCCAGCAGTGAAGGGTCAGGGTCAGATGCGCAGTATTTT. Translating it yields CASSEGSGSDAQYF.

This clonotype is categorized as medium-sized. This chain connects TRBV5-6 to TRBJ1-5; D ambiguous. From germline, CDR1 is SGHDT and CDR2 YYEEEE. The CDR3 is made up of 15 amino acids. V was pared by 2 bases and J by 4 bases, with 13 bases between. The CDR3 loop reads CASSFSEEGNQPQHF. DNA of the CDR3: TGTGCCAGCAGCTTCTCCGAGGAGGGTAATCAGCCCCAGCATTTT.

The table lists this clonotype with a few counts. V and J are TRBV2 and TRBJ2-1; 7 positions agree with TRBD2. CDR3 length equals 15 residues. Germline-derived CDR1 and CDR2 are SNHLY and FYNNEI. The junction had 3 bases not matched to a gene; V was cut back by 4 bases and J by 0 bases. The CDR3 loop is CASSGAGSSYNEQFF. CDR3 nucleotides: TGTGCCAGCAGTGGAGCGGGGAGCTCCTACAATGAGCAGTTCTTC.

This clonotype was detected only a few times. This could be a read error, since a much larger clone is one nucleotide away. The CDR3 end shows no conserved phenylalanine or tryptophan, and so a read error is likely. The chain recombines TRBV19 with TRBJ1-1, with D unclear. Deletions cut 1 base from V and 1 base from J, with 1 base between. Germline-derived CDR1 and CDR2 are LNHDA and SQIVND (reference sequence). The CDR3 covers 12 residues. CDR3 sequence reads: CASSIGNTEAFL. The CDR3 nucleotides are TGTGCCAGTAGTATAGGGAACACTGAAGCTTTCCTT.

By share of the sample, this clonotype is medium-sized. DNA of the CDR3: TGTGCCAGCAGCGGTACAGGGGTTGGCACCGGGGAGCTGTTTTTT. Its protein is CASSGTGVGTGELFF. The chain has TRBV2 and TRBJ2-2; 7 nucleotides align to TRBD1. Germline V gene sequence: CDR1 SNHLY, CDR2 FYNNEI. The CDR3 is made up of 15 amino acids. The junction had 8 bases not matched to a gene; V was cut back by 6 bases and J by 4 bases.